This T cell receptor beta chain emerged from a study of T cells after yellow fever vaccination. Whole-study findings and limits: Re-detected after boosting: most primary clones, around 96% of CD4 and roughly 88% of CD8. From the bulk population, abundant clonotypes could contaminate and appear within FACS-sorted repertoires. A minor fraction of clonotypes spanned both CD4 and CD8 compartments.

The sample holds a few counts of this clonotype. Antigen specificity is unknown. TCR cDNA was made by 5'RACE template switching, adding a universal primer site and UMIs. TCRdb recomputed calls from the 5' RACE reads with MiXCR, one row per CDR3 protein. This sample yields fewer than 400,000 distinct CDR3 sequences, of which about 10% are seen a single time; about 3% belongs to the top ten. V was shortened by 4 bases and J by 4 bases, with 11 bases between the two germline ends. Germline values: CDR1 SGHRS, CDR2 YFSETQ. The CDR3 has 13 residues. J is TRBJ1-1 and V is TRBV5-1; D may be TRBD1 (6 bases). This clonotype was sampled from a man aged 18 to 35 who received the YFV17D yellow fever vaccine. This sample comprised CD4+ T cells sorted from PBMCs, obtained 45 days after the yellow fever booster vaccination. The CDR3 DNA is TGCGCCAGCAGCACGGGACAAGTCACTGAAGCTTTCTTT. The encoded protein is CASSTGQVTEAFF.